One sample yielded the 19 T cell receptor beta chains listed below, sequenced in a study of beta chain features in type 1 diabetes. General study results and limits: All four CD4+ subsets of Type 1 diabetes patients contained TCRB CDR3s that were moderately but significantly shorter.

The antigens of these receptors remain unknown. Every isolated RNA sample was fully reverse transcribed, so sequencing captured expressed TCRB transcripts. TCRdb's copy holds only in-frame clones and misses some; the assay was immunoSEQ multiplex PCR. The data contain around 600,000 clones, around an eighth of them singletons. The sample was naive CD4+ T cells from blood. These receptors all come from a young man with type 1 diabetes.

V and J are TRBV23-1 and TRBJ1-1; the match to TRBD1 covers 7 bases. TRBV23-1 is classed as an ORF, of uncertain function. V trimming: 0 bases; J trimming: 1 base; junction bases outside the gene matches: 2. This CDR3 has 15 residues. The CDR3 spells CASSQSTGENTEAFF. CDR3 DNA sequence: TGCGCCAGCAGTCAATCCACAGGGGAGAACACTGAAGCTTTCTTT.

The rearrangement joins TRBV5-1 to TRBJ2-7; D gene ambiguous. V lost 4 bases, J lost 7 bases, and 15 bases lay in between. The germline V gene has CDR1 SGHRS and CDR2 YFSETQ. The CDR3 is 13 amino acids. CDR3 protein: CASSDGPDGEQYF. The CDR3 DNA is TGCGCCAGCAGCGACGGGCCGGATGGGGAGCAGTACTTC.

This clone was found a few times. V is TRBV25-1 and J is TRBJ1-1; D possibly corresponds to TRBD1 (5 bases). CDR1 and CDR2 (germline): MGHDK, SYGVNS. The CDR3 contains 15 residues. With 8 bases removed from V and 2 bases from J, the gap between germline ends came to 18 bases. Here the CDR3 DNA reads TGTGCCAGCCACAGCCCGCCCGGGGCCAACACTGAAGCTTTCTTT. Encoded protein: CASHSPPGANTEAFF. Complete variable domain (other parts from reference TRBV25-1 and TRBJ1-1): EADIYQTPRYLVIGTGKKITLECSQTMGHDKMYWYQQDPGMELHLIHYSYGVNSTEKGDLSSESTVSRIRTEHFPLTLESARPSHTSQYLCASHSPPGANTEAFFGQGTRLTVV.

This clone occurred a few times. V is TRBV7-9 and J is TRBJ2-2; D is undetermined. CDR1 and CDR2 (germline): SEHNR, FQNEAQ (reference sequence). This CDR3 is 13 amino acids long. Trimming cost V 7 bases and J 0 bases, with 6 bases left between them. The CDR3 region is CASMDANTGELFF. The CDR3 region has the DNA TGTGCCAGCATGGACGCGAACACCGGGGAGCTGTTTTTT.

This clone was found many times. The rearrangement joins TRBV28 to TRBJ2-4; D gene ambiguous. The V gene lost 6 bases and the J gene lost 9 bases, with 12 bases spanning the gap. Germline CDR1 MDHEN, CDR2 SYDVKM. The CDR3 totals 12 residues. The CDR3 loop is CASSPVAGIQYF. As DNA, the CDR3 is TGTGCCAGCAGCCCCGTGGCAGGCATTCAGTACTTC.

The chain is built from TRBV7-9 and TRBJ2-7, with a weak D call TRBD1 (5 bases). Per germline, CDR1 SEHNR and CDR2 FQNEAQ (reference sequence). CDR3 length: 14 amino acids. Trimming stripped 3 bases from V and 3 bases from J, with 12 bases between. The CDR3 sequence is CASSFSQGYYEQYF. The DNA for the CDR3 is TGTGCCAGCAGCTTCTCTCAGGGATACTACGAGCAGTACTTC.

The V gene is TRBV5-4, the J gene TRBJ2-1; 8 bases match TRBD2. The V segment lost 5 bases and the J segment 4 bases; nucleotides outside the gene matches: 14. CDR1 SGHNT and CDR2 YYREEE come from the germline V gene (reference sequence). CDR3 size: 17 residues. The chain's CDR3 is CASRPKAAGDVYNEQFF. DNA for the CDR3: TGTGCCAGCAGGCCGAAAGCAGCGGGGGACGTATACAATGAGCAGTTCTTC.

This clone was counted a few times. This chain uses TRBV27 with TRBJ2-1; the D is unclear. This CDR3 spans 12 amino acids. From germline, CDR1 is MNHEY and CDR2 SMNVEV (reference sequence). With 5 bases removed from V and 3 bases from J, the gap between germline ends came to 5 bases. CDR3 in amino acids: CASSALYNEQFF. In DNA, the CDR3 is TGTGCCAGCAGTGCACTCTACAATGAGCAGTTCTTC.

The rearrangement links TRBV15 to TRBJ2-3, with a weak D call TRBD1 (5 bases). Germline V lookup: CDR1 LNHNV, CDR2 YYDKDF (reference sequence). Trimming cost V 5 bases and J 7 bases, with 13 bases left between them. The CDR3 covers 13 residues. In nucleotides, the CDR3 is TGTGCCACCAGCGGGGCGGACGTGTATACGCAGTATTTT. It specifies CATSGADVYTQYF.

The V gene is TRBV2, the J gene TRBJ2-1; a weak D match, TRBD1 (6 bases). V was clipped by 8 bases and J by 4 bases, with 18 bases between them. Per the germline V gene, CDR1 is SNHLY and CDR2 is FYNNEI. The CDR3 is made up of 15 amino acids. CDR3: CASHAQGTGYNEQFF. As DNA, the CDR3 is TGTGCCAGCCATGCCCAGGGGACCGGGTACAATGAGCAGTTCTTC.

This clone was detected only a few times. The V and J genes are TRBV5-1 and TRBJ2-3; no definite D call. The CDR3 has 14 residues. V dropped 4 bases and J dropped 5 bases, with 14 bases sitting between them. CDR1 SGHRS and CDR2 YFSETQ come from the germline V gene. The CDR3 region has the DNA TGCGCCAGCAGCGGAATACGGGCTGGAGATACGCAGTATTTT. Encoded protein: CASSGIRAGDTQYF. The variable domain in full, with the rest retrieved from reference TRBV5-1 and TRBJ2-3, is KAGVTQTPRYLIKTRGQQVTLSCSPISGHRSVSWYQQTPGQGLQFLFEYFSETQRNKGNFPGRFSGRQFSNSRSEMNVSTLELGDSALYLCASSGIRAGDTQYFGPGTRLTVL.

This clone came up a few times. The V call is TRBV6-5, the J call TRBJ2-5; D perhaps matches TRBD1 (6 bases). Germline V lookup: CDR1 MNHEY, CDR2 SVGAGI. The germline V and J ends were trimmed by 2 bases and 1 base, with 11 bases remaining between them. The CDR3 has 15 residues. Here the CDR3 DNA reads TGTGCCAGCAGTTACCCAGGACAGTCCCAAGAGACCCAGTACTTC. Its translation is CASSYPGQSQETQYF.

This clone was seen more than once but under ten times. The chain has TRBV7-2 and TRBJ1-1; D uncertain. Trimming stripped 0 bases from V and 0 bases from J, with 5 bases between. The CDR3 spans 14 residues. Germline V gene data show CDR1 as SGHTA and CDR2 as FQGNSA. CDR3 region: CASSLAFLNTEAFF. CDR3 DNA sequence: TGTGCCAGCAGCTTAGCCTTCCTGAACACTGAAGCTTTCTTT.

This clone was observed a handful of times. The gene calls are TRBV6-6 and TRBJ2-7, with 9 bases matching TRBD1. The CDR3 covers 13 residues. CDR1 and CDR2 from the germline V gene are MNHNY and SVGAGI (reference sequence). With 6 bases clipped from V and 2 bases from J, the junction kept 2 bases outside the gene matches. CDR3 protein: CASRRQGAYEQYF. CDR3 nucleotides: TGTGCCAGCAGGAGACAGGGGGCCTACGAGCAGTACTTC.

The rearrangement joins TRBV7-9 to TRBJ1-6, with 11 bases fitting TRBD1. Looked up from germline, CDR1 is SEHNR and CDR2 is FQNEAQ (reference sequence). V shed 4 bases, J shed 10 bases, and the junction held 3 bases outside the gene matches. This CDR3 contains 14 residues. The CDR3 region has the DNA TGTGCCAGCAGCTCGGACAGGGGGCAATCACCCCTCCACTTT. Translation: CASSSDRGQSPLHF.

This clone was detected a few times. The sample has other DNA sequences that encode this CDR3 too. The V gene is TRBV5-1, the J gene TRBJ1-2; TRBD1 aligns across 8 bases. In germline, CDR1 is SGHRS, CDR2 YFSETQ. V shed 0 bases and J 6 bases; nucleotides not matched to a gene: 1. The CDR3 consists of 13 residues. CDR3 DNA sequence: TGCGCCAGCAGCTTGGGACAGGGGAATGGCTACACCTTC. Translating it yields CASSLGQGNGYTF.

The rearrangement uses TRBV28 and TRBJ2-3; D is unclear. CDR3 length: 12 residues. V lost 3 bases to trimming and J lost 4 bases, with 5 bases between them. Germline CDR1 MDHEN, CDR2 SYDVKM. DNA of the CDR3: TGTGCCAGCAGTTTTCGTCCAGATACGCAGTATTTT. It yields the protein CASSFRPDTQYF.

This chain uses TRBV14 with TRBJ2-6; TRBD1 matches 9 bases. V lost 6 bases and J lost 0; bases outside the gene matches: 9. The germline CDR1 and CDR2 sequences are SGHDN and FVKESK. The CDR3 has 18 residues. The DNA of the CDR3 is TGTGCCAGCAGGGGCGGAGGACAGGGGAGCTCTGGGGCCAACGTCCTGACTTTC. Translation: CASRGGGQGSSGANVLTF.

The gene calls are TRBV6-5 and TRBJ2-1; TRBD2 matches 7 bases. The V gene's germline CDR1 is MNHEY and CDR2 SVGAGI. After removal of 6 bases from V and 3 bases from J, the junction contained 8 bases not matched to a gene. This CDR3 is built from 15 residues. CDR3: CASSRTSVIYNEQFF. In DNA, the CDR3 is TGTGCCAGCAGCCGCACTAGCGTCATCTACAATGAGCAGTTCTTC.